One and the same sample provided the 4 T cell receptor beta chains below, sequenced in a study of preoperative IRX-2 immunotherapy in early breast cancer (dated by TCRdb to 2018 to 2020). The library was built by means of the immunoSEQ multiplex PCR assay. Held by TCRdb, this immuneACCESS table contains in-frame sequences only and omits some clones. Under half of the omission traces to an unresolved V gene where checked; the cause of the rest is unknown. The table for this sample lists about 62,000 clones; less than 95% of them were counted only once. The ten top clones hold approximately 1.8% of the sample. According to the study, the label for this sample's treatment or condition signals: preoperative locoregional IRX-2 cytokine immunotherapy. Collection of the sample occurred from a patient treated with IRX-2 immunotherapy. Source of these receptors: a human donor with breast cancer.

The chain employs TRBV9 and TRBJ2-2; D not certain. The V gene lost 1 base and the J gene lost 2 bases, with 15 bases spanning the gap. Germline-derived CDR1 and CDR2 are SGDLS and YYNGEE. The CDR3 is made up of 17 amino acids. CDR3 in amino acids: CASSVPRSTANTGELFF. In nucleotides, the CDR3 is TGTGCCAGCAGCGTACCCCGTTCCACGGCTAACACCGGGGAGCTGTTTTTT.

This rearrangement joins TRBV6-6 to TRBJ1-2; 9 bases fit TRBD1. The V and J ends lost 5 bases and 7 bases, in that order; junction bases with no gene match: 8. The CDR3 totals 14 residues. Germline V gives CDR1 MNHNY, CDR2 SVGAGI (reference sequence). The CDR3 DNA is TGTGCCAGCAGTCCCGGGACAGGGCGGGCTGGCTACACCTTC. This encodes CASSPGTGRAGYTF.

This chain joins TRBV4-2 and TRBJ2-7; D remains ambiguous. Germline V CDR1 and CDR2: LGHNA, YNFKEQ. The CDR3 covers 16 residues. Deletions cut 3 bases from V and 0 bases from J, with 15 bases between. The CDR3 nucleotides are TGTGCCAGCAGCCAGATCGGCCGGGCCCCCTCCTACGAGCAGTACTTC. It specifies CASSQIGRAPSYEQYF.

The chain joins TRBV27 to TRBJ2-3; no definite D call. Per germline, CDR1 MNHEY and CDR2 SMNVEV (reference sequence). The CDR3 extends over 15 amino acids. Between the trimmed V and J ends, which lost 4 bases and 3 bases, there was a span of 14 bases. Here the CDR3 DNA reads TGTGCCAGCAGTTCACAAAGAACGGGTACAGATACGCAGTATTTT. The encoded protein is CASSSQRTGTDTQYF.